This is a list of T cell receptor beta chains from one sample in a study of T cell responses to AZD1222 COVID-19 vaccine. Here immunoSEQ multiplex PCR was the method, and the copy in TCRdb shows in-frame clones only, minus some. This sample has about 110,000 clones; roughly four fifths occur once, and the top ten carry 3.5% to 5.5%. The sequenced sample was peripheral blood, obtained on day 0 of AZD1222 vaccination. Source of these receptors: an adult in good health. Each CDR3 is given with its conserved first and last residue. A D gene is named only where the DNA matches it firmly. A row's size may be missing; if present it is once, few, many or a size class.

>few|TRBJ1-4|TRBD1|14|TRBV7-6
CASSLTGEGEKLFF
TGTGCCAGCAGCTTGACAGGGGAGGGTGAAAAACTGTTTTTT
>NA|TRBJ2-2|NA|15|TRBV5-4
CASSFGTDNTGELFF
TGTGCCAGCAGCTTCGGGACTGATAACACCGGGGAGCTGTTTTTT
>NA|TRBJ1-5|NA|14|TRBV30
CAWSVQRGNQPQHF
TGTGCCTGGAGTGTACAAAGGGGCAATCAGCCCCAGCATTTT
>many|TRBJ2-7|NA|13|TRBV7-2
CASSLGPNREQYF
TGTGCCAGCAGCTTAGGACCCAATCGGGAGCAGTACTTC
>once|TRBJ1-1|NA|14|TRBV6-4
CASSRQVGNTEAFF
TGTGCCAGCAGTCGACAGGTGGGGAACACTGAAGCTTTCTTT
>NA|TRBJ1-1|NA|16|TRBV28
CASSLGKTPMNTEAFF
TGTGCCAGCAGTTTAGGGAAGACACCGATGAACACTGAAGCTTTCTTT
>NA|TRBJ1-1|NA|15|TRBV21-1
CASSAVNDRGSEAFF
TGTGCCAGCAGCGCTGTCAACGACAGGGGGTCTGAAGCTTTCTTT
>few|TRBJ2-7|TRBD2|15|TRBV9
CASSPRGGQVYEQYF
TGTGCCAGCAGCCCTCGGGGGGGACAAGTATACGAGCAGTACTTC
>NA|TRBJ2-5|NA|14|TRBV7-8
CASSLAAPPETQYF
TGTGCCAGCAGCTTAGCGGCCCCACCAGAGACCCAGTACTTC
>NA|TRBJ2-5|NA|11|TRBV20-1
CSASREETQYF
TGCAGTGCCTCTAGGGAAGAGACCCAGTACTTC
>NA|TRBJ1-1|NA|14|TRBV9
CASSPDLRNTEAFF
TGTGCCAGCAGCCCAGATTTAAGGAACACTGAAGCTTTCTTT
>few|TRBJ1-2|NA|13|TRBV5-5
CASSLGTSYGYTF
TGTGCCAGCAGCCTCGGGACAAGCTATGGCTACACCTTC
>NA|TRBJ2-7|TRBD2|15|TRBV3-1/TRBV3-2
CASSRSGGLAGEQYF
TGTGCCAGCAGCCGATCTGGGGGACTAGCGGGGGAGCAGTACTTC
>NA|TRBJ2-5|TRBD2|16|TRBV7-9
CASSSIASGRGETQYF
TGTGCCAGCAGCTCCATTGCTAGCGGGAGGGGCGAGACCCAGTACTTC
>once|TRBJ1-2|NA|14|TRBV18
CASSPNDGHYGYTF
TGTGCCAGCTCACCAAACGATGGGCACTATGGCTACACCTTC
>NA|TRBJ1-5|NA|12|TRBV19
CASSILGQPQHF
TGTGCCAGTAGTATCTTGGGTCAGCCCCAGCATTTT
>NA|TRBJ2-3|NA|16|TRBV27
CASSRLRGGSTDTQYF
TGTGCCAGCAGTCGTCTGAGGGGGGGGAGCACAGATACGCAGTATTTT
>NA|TRBJ1-2|TRBD1|12|TRBV10-3
CAISDSGTDYTF
TGTGCCATCAGTGACTCCGGGACAGACTACACCTTC
>NA|TRBJ1-1|NA|16|TRBV24-1
CATSDLSAPAPTEAFF
TGTGCCACCAGTGATTTGTCGGCCCCGGCCCCCACTGAAGCTTTCTTT
>NA|TRBJ1-2|TRBD1|15|TRBV7-9
CASSLGTGREYGYTF
TGTGCCAGCAGCTTAGGGACAGGGAGAGAATATGGCTACACCTTC
>NA|TRBJ1-6|NA|16|TRBV18
CASSPTGSSYNSPLHF
TGTGCCAGCTCACCAACGGGGAGCTCCTATAATTCACCCCTCCACTTT
>NA|TRBJ1-1|NA|15|TRBV4-3
CASSQDLRMNTEAFF
TGCGCCAGCAGCCAAGATTTACGTATGAACACTGAAGCTTTCTTT
>NA|TRBJ1-1|TRBD1|16|TRBV14
CASSPRDRGRRTEAFF
TGTGCCAGCAGCCCGAGGGACAGGGGGCGCCGAACTGAAGCTTTCTTT
>NA|TRBJ1-5|TRBD1|16|TRBV7-2
CASSLAGQGGNQPQHF
TGTGCCAGCAGCTTAGCCGGACAGGGCGGCAATCAGCCCCAGCATTTT
>NA|TRBJ2-1|TRBD2|18|TRBV4-1
CASSQADLGLAGVNEQFF
TGCGCCAGCAGCCAAGCCGATCTGGGACTAGCGGGAGTCAATGAGCAGTTCTTC
>NA|TRBJ2-2|NA|15|TRBV6-4
CASSDSGVRTGELFF
TGTGCCAGCAGTGACTCGGGGGTTCGAACCGGGGAGCTGTTTTTT
>NA|TRBJ1-1|NA|15|TRBV28
CASSFSGGGRTEAFF
TGTGCCAGCAGTTTCTCCGGGGGCGGGAGGACTGAAGCTTTCTTT
>NA|TRBJ1-1|TRBD1|15|TRBV4-1
CASSPGDRGSTEAFF
TGCGCCAGCAGCCCCGGGGACAGGGGGAGCACTGAAGCTTTCTTT
>NA|TRBJ1-1|NA|13|TRBV28
CASSLDRYTEAFF
TGTGCCAGCAGTTTGGACAGATACACTGAAGCTTTCTTT
>NA|TRBJ2-1|NA|15|TRBV7-2
CASSLASQRVYEQFF
TGTGCCAGCAGCTTAGCCTCCCAGCGGGTGTACGAGCAGTTCTTC
>NA|TRBJ2-3|NA|15|TRBV2
CASIGTPRSTDTQYF
TGTGCCAGCATTGGGACGCCCCGGAGCACAGATACGCAGTATTTT